This record looks at one T cell receptor (beta chain) sequence and its context. The sample belongs to a study of blood T cell repertoires in COVID-19. Whole-study context: There were acute and convalescent COVID-19 samples, and they came from the United States, Italy and Spain.

The data were produced by immunoSEQ multiplex PCR, yet TCRdb's version contains in-frame clones alone and is incomplete. The profile shows over 350,000 clones, 88% of them singletons. With 4 bases removed from V and 7 bases from J, the gap between germline ends came to 8 bases. The CDR3 totals 11 residues. All enrollees were roughly 18 to 89 years old and from about two dozen US areas. Sequencing used PBMCs or T cells enriched from blood (not recorded which). This TCR derives from a woman younger than 45 with acute COVID-19. V usage is TRBV12-3 or TRBV12-4 and J usage is TRBJ2-7; tentatively, D is TRBD1 (5 bases). This CDR3 is CASSSAGEQYF. CDR3 sequence (DNA): TGTGCCAGCAGTTCTGCAGGGGAGCAGTACTTC.